This TCR beta chain was obtained from a study of neoadjuvant nivolumab and ipilimumab in lung cancer. Study-wide results and caveats: Resected-tumor TCR richness correlated positively with pretherapy blood richness.

The repertoire was sequenced with immunoSEQ multiplex PCR; TCRdb's copy has only in-frame clones and lacks some. The sample holds 2,500 to 3,000 clones, 75% to 90% seen once. As to this clone: Its antigen is still unknown.

The sequencing here drew on tumor tissue, taken before neoadjuvant nivolumab, alone or with ipilimumab. This sequence was found in an adult with non-small cell lung cancer.

As DNA, the CDR3 is TGTGCCAGCAGCTTAAATACAGTCGGGGAGCTGTTTTTT. Translated: CASSLNTVGELFF. The rearrangement joins TRBV5-5 to TRBJ2-2; D not certain. This CDR3 is 13 amino acids long. Trimming left V 2 bases short and J 7 bases short, with 9 bases between. Germline loops: CDR1 SGHKS, CDR2 YYEKEE (reference sequence).